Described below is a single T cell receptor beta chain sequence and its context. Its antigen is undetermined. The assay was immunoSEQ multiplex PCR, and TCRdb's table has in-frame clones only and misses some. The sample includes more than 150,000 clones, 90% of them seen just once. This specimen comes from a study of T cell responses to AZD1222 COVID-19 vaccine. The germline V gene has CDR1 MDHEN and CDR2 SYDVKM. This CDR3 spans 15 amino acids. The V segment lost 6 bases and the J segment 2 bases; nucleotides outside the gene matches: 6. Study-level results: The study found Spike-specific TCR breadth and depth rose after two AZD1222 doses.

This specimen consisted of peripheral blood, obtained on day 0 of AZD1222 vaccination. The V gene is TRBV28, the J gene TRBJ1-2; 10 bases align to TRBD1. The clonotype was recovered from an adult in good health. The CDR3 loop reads CASSYGQGVNYGYTF. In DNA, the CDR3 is TGTGCCAGCAGCTATGGACAGGGGGTAAACTATGGCTACACCTTC.